The source of this TCR beta chain is a study of shared clonotypes between healthy human individuals (TCRdb year 2020). Some background on the complete study: A few men and a couple of women, aged 18 to 49 years, made up the cohort. For each donor, three plates each were used for CD4 naive and CD4 memory, two plates were used for CD8 naive, and one plate was used for CD8 memory. Blood TCR repertoires of five healthy adults were deeply sequenced to estimate repertoire size and the extent of clonotype sharing between individuals. Different laboratories and diverse techniques were used to prepare libraries and sequence TCR repertoires, to increase sequencing depth and limit assay-specific biases. Leukapheresis yielded between about 0.9 and 10 billion PBMCs per donor.

For this clone: The clone's antigen remains unknown. Nothing much larger sits one base from this clone, and base qualities are not available.

On the study overall, not on this receptor specifically: Sharing across a few donors was observed for around 5% of naive CD4, less than 4% of naive CD8, around 2.5% of memory CD4, and about 0.38% of memory CD8 clonotypes. Higher generation probabilities were observed for clonotypes shared by all four sorted-subset donors than for non-shared clonotypes. Naive subsets generally had larger estimated clonotype richness than memory subsets did. Pairwise subsampling indicated that sequencing depth was expected to affect the degree of clonotype sharing among donors. The small number of donors limited the genetic and exposure-history diversity represented. Sampling was restricted to blood, and TCR repertoires in tissue are likely to differ from TCR repertoires in blood. Even with the large sequencing depth, rarefaction of the sorted-subset datasets indicated that sequencing was incomplete.

The donors were healthy, HIV-negative adults who had no recently reported acute infections or vaccinations. All donors were Caucasian adults living in Nashville, Tennessee, USA. CD8 memory samples consisted of magnetically selected CD45RO+ cells combined with CCR7-negative CD45RA+ effector memory (TemRA) cells. Blood was obtained by leukapheresis, after which PBMCs were separated by Ficoll-Histopaque density gradient centrifugation and cryopreserved in liquid nitrogen vapor phase. Analytical flow cytometry was used to check the purity and quantity of every magnetically sorted T cell population. Genomic DNA was isolated from each sorted fraction and quantified by UV absorbance on a Nanodrop 2000c. Reading from cysteine to phenylalanine, the CDR3 counts 14 amino acids. The sequence is cut down to CDR3 DNA, 42 bases in frame from base 1. V and J lose 4 bases and 7 bases, and a span of 17 bases separates them. CDR1 and CDR2, per the germline V gene, are SGHDN and FVKESK.

Using the deep immunoSEQ assay, TCR CDR3 regions were amplified from genomic DNA by multiplex PCR. Extracted genomic DNA from each cell subset was distributed evenly across all wells of several immunoSEQ 96-well plates, and each plate was treated as a replicate. For sorted subsets, 150 to 200 ng genomic DNA, equal to 30,000 or so T cell genomes, was loaded into each replicate PCR. The purified libraries were quantified using a Qubit 3.0 fluorometer, sized with a Bioanalyzer 2100, and then quantified again using the KAPA Library Quantification kit. Every immunoSEQ 96-well plate was sequenced on a dedicated single-read 150-cycle Illumina NextSeq 550 flow cell. Turning to the authors' computational methods: Because the immunoSEQ output held only junctional sequences and lacked quality scores, the filtering could not match the filtering applied to full-length reads. To assign V/J genes and CDR3, sequences were annotated against IMGT germline references using PyIR, a Python wrapper for IgBLAST v1.9. Reads were filtered out if the reads had weak V/J assignments (E-value above 1e-6), no CDR3, stop codons, out-of-frame junctions, or ambiguous translated residues. A V3J clonotype was defined by an identical inferred V gene, J gene, and CDR3 amino acid sequence. Percentage overlap between repertoires was computed as shared unique clonotypes divided by the size of the smaller repertoire. Repertoire richness was assessed with RTK rarefaction, the Chao1 estimator, and Recon v2.1 estimates of unobserved clonotypes. For all TCRbeta clonotypes obtained by the gDNA method from a few donors, generation probabilities were computed with OLGA. Drawn from immuneACCESS, this table holds only the in-frame rearrangements with V and J called that TCRdb kept. Clones are partly lost; checked studies trace under half to an unresolved V gene and leave the rest unexplained. That table furnishes V, J and clone size, whereas the DNA furnished D and trimming. This sample lists under 350,000 clones; around 87% were detected once. The ten biggest clones cover around 15% of the sample.

The sequence was obtained from a man between 18 and 29 years old in good health. The chain employs TRBV14 and TRBJ2-7, with no reliable assignment of the D segment. What was sequenced was memory CD8+ T cells sorted from blood. According to the study, the label for this sample's cell subset or site signals: CD45RO+ cells pooled with CCR7-negative TemRA cells. The CDR3 loop reads CASSREFGLPEQYF. The DNA sequence is given as TGTGCCAGCAGCCGTGAATTCGGCTTGCCAGAGCAGTACTTC.